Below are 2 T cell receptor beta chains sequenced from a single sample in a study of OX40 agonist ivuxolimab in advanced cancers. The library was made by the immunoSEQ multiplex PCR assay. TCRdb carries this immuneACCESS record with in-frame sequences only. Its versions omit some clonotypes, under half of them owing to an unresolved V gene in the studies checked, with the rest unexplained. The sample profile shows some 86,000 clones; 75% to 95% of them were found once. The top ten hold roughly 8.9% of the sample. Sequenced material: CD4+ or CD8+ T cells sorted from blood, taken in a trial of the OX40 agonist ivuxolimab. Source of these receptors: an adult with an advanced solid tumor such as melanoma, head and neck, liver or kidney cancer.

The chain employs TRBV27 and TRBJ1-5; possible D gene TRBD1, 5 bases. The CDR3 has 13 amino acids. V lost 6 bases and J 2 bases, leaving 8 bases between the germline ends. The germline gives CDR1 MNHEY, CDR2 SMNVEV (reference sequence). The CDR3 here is CASSRAGNQPQHF. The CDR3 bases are TGTGCCAGCAGCAGGGCAGGCAATCAGCCCCAGCATTTT.

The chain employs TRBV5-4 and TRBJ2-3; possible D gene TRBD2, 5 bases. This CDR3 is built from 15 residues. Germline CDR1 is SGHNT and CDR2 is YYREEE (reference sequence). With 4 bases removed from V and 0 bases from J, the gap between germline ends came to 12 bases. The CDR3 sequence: CASSPLDSSTDTQYF. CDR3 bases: TGTGCCAGCAGCCCACTAGATTCCAGCACAGATACGCAGTATTTT.